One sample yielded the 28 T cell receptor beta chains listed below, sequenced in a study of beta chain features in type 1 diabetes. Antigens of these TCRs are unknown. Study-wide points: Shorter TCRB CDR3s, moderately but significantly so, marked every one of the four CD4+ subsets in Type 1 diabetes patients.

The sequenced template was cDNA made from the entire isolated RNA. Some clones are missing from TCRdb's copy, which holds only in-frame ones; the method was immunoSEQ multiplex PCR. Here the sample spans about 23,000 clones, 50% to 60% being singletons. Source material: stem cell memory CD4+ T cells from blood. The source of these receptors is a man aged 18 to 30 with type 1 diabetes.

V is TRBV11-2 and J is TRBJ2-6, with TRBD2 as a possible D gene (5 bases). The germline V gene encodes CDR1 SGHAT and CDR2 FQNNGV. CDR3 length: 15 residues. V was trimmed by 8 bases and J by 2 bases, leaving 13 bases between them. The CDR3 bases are TGTGCCAGCCGAGGGATCAGGCCTGGGGCCAACGTCCTGACTTTC. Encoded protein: CASRGIRPGANVLTF.

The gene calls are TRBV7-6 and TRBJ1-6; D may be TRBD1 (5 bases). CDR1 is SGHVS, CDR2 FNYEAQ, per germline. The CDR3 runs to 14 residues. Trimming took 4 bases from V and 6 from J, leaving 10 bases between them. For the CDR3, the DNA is TGTGCCAGCAGCTCCCGACAGATTAATTCACCCCTCCACTTT. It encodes CASSSRQINSPLHF.

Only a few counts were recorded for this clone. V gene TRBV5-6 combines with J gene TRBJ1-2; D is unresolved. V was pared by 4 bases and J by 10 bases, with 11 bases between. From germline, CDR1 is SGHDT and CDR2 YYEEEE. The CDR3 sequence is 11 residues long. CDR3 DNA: TGTGCCAGCAGCGCGACTGTGGACTACACCTTC. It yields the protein CASSATVDYTF.

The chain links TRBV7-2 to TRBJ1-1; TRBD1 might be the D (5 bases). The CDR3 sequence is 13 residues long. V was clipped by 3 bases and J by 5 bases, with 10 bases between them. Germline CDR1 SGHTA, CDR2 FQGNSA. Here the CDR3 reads CASSFGRVTEAFF. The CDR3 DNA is TGTGCCAGCAGCTTCGGCAGGGTGACTGAAGCTTTCTTT.

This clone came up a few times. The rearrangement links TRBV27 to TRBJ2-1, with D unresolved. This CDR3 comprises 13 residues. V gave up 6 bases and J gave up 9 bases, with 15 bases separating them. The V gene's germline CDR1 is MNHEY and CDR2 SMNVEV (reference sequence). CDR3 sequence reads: CASSALRGGEQFF. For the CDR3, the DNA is TGTGCCAGCAGCGCGCTGCGCGGTGGTGAGCAGTTCTTC.

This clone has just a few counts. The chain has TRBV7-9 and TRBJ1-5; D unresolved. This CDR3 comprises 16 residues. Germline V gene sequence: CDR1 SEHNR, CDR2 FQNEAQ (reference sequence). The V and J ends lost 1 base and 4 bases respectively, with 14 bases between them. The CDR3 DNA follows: TGTGCCAGCAGCTTAGGCGCCGGGAGTGCGAATCAGCCCCAGCATTTT. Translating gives CASSLGAGSANQPQHF.

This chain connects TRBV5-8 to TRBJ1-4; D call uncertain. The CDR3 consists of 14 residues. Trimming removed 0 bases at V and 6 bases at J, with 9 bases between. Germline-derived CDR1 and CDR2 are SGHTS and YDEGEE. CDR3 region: CASSLGSVHEKLFF. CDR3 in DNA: TGTGCCAGCAGCTTGGGCAGCGTCCATGAAAAACTGTTTTTT.

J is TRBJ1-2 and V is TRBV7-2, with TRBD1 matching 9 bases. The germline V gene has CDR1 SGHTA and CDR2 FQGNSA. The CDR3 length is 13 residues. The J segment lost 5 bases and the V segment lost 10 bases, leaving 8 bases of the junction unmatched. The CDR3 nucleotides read TGTGCCACAAAAACAGGGGGCGCTTATGGCTACACCTTC. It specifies CATKTGGAYGYTF.

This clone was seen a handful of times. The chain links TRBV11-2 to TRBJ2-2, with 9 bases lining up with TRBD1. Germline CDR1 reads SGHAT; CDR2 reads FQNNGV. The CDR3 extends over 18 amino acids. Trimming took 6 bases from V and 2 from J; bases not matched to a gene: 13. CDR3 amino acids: CASRSIRDRDLNTGELFF. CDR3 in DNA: TGTGCCAGCAGATCAATCCGGGACAGGGATCTAAACACCGGGGAGCTGTTTTTT.

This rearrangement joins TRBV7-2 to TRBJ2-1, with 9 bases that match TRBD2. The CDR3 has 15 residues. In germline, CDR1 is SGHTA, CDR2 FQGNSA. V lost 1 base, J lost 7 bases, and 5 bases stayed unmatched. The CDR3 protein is CASSLVAGARNEQFF. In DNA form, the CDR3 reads TGTGCCAGCAGCTTAGTAGCGGGAGCTCGGAATGAGCAGTTCTTC.

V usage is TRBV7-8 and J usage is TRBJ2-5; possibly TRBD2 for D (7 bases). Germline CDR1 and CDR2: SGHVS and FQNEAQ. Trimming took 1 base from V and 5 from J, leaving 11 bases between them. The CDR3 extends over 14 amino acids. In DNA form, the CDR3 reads TGTGCCAGCAGCTTAGGCGGGGGCGCGGAGACCCAGTACTTC. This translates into CASSLGGGAETQYF.

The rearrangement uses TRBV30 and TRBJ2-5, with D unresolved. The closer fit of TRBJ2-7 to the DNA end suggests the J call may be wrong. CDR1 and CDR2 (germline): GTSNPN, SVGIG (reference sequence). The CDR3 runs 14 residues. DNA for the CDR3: TGTGCCTGGAGTCTTTTGGTCCCGCCCTACGAGCAGTACTTC. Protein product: CAWSLLVPPYEQYF.

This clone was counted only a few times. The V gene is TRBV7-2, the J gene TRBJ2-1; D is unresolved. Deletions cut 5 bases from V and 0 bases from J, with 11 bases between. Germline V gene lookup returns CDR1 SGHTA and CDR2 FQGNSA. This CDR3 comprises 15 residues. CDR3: CASSPRPGSYNEQFF. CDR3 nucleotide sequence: TGTGCCAGCAGCCCTAGGCCGGGCTCCTACAATGAGCAGTTCTTC.

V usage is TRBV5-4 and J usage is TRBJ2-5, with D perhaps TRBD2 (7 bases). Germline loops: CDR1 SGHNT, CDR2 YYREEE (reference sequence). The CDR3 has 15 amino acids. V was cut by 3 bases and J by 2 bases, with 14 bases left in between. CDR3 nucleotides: TGTGCCAGCAGCTACGGGGGGCCCACTCAAGAGACCCAGTACTTC. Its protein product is CASSYGGPTQETQYF.

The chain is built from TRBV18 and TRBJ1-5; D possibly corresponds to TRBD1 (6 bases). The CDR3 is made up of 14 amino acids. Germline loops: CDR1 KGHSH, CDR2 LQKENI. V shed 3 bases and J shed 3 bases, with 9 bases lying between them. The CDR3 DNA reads TGTGCCAGCTCACCCGACAGGAACAATCAGCCCCAGCATTTT. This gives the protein CASSPDRNNQPQHF.

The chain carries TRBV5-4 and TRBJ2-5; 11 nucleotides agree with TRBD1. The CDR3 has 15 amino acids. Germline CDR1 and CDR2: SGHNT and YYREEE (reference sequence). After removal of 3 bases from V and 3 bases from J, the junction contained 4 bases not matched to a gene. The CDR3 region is CASSSPGQGEETQYF. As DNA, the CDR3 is TGTGCCAGCAGCTCCCCGGGACAGGGGGAAGAGACCCAGTACTTC. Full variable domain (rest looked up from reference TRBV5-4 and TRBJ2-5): ETGVTQSPTHLIKTRGQQVTLRCSSQSGHNTVSWYQQALGQGPQFIFQYYREEENGRGNFPPRFSGLQFPNYSSELNVNALELDDSALYLCASSSPGQGEETQYFGPGTRLLVL.

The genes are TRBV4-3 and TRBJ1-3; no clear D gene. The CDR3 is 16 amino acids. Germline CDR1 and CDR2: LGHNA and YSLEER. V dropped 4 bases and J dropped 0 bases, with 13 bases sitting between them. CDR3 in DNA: TGCGCCAGCAGCCGGGCCGTCACCAGCTCTGGAAACACCATATATTTT. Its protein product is CASSRAVTSSGNTIYF.

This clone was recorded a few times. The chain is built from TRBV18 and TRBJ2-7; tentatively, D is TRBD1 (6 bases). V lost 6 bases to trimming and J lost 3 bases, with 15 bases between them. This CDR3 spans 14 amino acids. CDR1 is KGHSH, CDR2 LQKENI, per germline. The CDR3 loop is CASSYGQKSYEQYF. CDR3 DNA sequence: TGTGCCAGCTCCTACGGACAGAAGAGCTACGAGCAGTACTTC.

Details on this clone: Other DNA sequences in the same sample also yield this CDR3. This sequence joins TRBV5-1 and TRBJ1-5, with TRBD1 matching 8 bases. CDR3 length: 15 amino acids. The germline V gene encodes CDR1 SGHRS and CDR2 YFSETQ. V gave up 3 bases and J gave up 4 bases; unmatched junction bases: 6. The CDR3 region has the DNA TGCGCCAGCAGCTCCGATGGACAGGGAAATCAGCCCCAGCATTTT. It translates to CASSSDGQGNQPQHF.

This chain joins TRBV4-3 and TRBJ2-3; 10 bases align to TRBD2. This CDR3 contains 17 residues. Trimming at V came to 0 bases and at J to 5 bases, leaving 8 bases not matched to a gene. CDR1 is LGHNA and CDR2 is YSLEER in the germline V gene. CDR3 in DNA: TGCGCCAGCAGCCAAGAAGGAGTAGCGGGGGGCCGAGATACGCAGTATTTT. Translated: CASSQEGVAGGRDTQYF.

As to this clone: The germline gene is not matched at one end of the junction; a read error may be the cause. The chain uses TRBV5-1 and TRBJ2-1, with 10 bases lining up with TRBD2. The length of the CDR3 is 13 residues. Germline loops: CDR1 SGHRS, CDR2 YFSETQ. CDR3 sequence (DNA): TGCGCCAGCACGAACCAGCGGGAGGGCCCCAGGGTCTTC. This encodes CASTNQREGPRVF.

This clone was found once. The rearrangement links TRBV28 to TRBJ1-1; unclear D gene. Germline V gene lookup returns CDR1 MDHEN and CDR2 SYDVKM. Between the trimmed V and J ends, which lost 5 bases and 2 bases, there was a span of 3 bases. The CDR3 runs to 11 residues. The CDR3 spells CASSVNTEAFF. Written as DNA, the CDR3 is TGTGCCAGCAGTGTAAACACTGAAGCTTTCTTT.

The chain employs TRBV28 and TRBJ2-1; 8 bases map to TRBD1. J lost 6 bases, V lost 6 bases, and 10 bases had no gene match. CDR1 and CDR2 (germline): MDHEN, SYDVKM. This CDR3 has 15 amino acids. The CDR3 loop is CASRPAGTGFNEQFF. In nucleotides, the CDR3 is TGTGCCAGCAGGCCAGCCGGGACAGGCTTCAATGAGCAGTTCTTC. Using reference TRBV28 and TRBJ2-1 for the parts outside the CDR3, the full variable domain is DVKVTQSSRYLVKRTGEKVFLECVQDMDHENMFWYRQDPGLGLRLIYFSYDVKMKEKGDIPEGYSVSREKKERFSLILESASTNQTSMYLCASRPAGTGFNEQFFGPGTRLTVL.

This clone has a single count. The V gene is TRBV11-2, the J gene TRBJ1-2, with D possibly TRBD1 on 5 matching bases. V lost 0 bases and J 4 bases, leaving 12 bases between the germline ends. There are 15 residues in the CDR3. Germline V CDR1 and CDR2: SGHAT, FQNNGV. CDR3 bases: TGTGCCAGCAGCTTAGAGCGGGGCAGAAGCTATGGCTACACCTTC. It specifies CASSLERGRSYGYTF.

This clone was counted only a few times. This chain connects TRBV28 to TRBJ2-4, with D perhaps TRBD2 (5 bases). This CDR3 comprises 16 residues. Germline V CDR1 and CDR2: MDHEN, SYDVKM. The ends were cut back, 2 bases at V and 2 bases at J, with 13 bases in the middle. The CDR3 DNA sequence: TGTGCCAGCAGTTTACTACCCTCCGGGACCAAAAACATTCAGTACTTC. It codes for CASSLLPSGTKNIQYF.

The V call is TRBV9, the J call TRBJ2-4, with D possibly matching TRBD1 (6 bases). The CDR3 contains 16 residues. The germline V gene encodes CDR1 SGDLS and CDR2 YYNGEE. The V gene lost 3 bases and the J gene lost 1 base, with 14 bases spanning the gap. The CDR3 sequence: CASSARTDMAKNIQYF. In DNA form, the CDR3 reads TGTGCCAGCAGCGCCCGGACAGACATGGCCAAAAACATTCAGTACTTC.

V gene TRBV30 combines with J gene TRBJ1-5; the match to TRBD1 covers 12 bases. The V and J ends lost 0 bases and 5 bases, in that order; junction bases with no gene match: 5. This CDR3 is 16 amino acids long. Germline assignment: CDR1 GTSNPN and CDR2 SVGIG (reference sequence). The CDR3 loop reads CAWSVTGTGGHQPQHF. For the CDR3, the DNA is TGTGCCTGGAGTGTTACCGGGACAGGGGGCCATCAGCCCCAGCATTTT.

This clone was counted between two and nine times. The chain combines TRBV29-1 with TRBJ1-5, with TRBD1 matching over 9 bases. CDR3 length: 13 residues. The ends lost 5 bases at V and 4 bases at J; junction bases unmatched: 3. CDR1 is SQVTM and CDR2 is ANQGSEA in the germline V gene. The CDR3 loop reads CSVQGTGNQPQHF. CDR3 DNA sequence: TGCAGCGTTCAGGGGACAGGGAATCAGCCCCAGCATTTT. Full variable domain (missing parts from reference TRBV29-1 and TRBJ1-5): SAVISQKPSRDICQRGTSLTIQCQVDSQVTMMFWYRQQPGQSLTLIATANQGSEATYESGFVIDKFPISRPNLTFSTLTVSNMSPEDSSIYLCSVQGTGNQPQHFGDGTRLSIL.